Presented here are 32 T cell receptor beta chains from one specimen sequenced in a study of identical twins. One entry per CDR3 protein, called by TCRdb with MiXCR from the 5' RACE reads. The sample holds about 890,000 distinct CDR3 sequences; more than 9% are singletons and the top ten take around 1.5%. This sample was also put to use in a study of yellow fever vaccine responses in identical twins.

Sequenced material: PBMCs. These receptor sequences come from a woman aged 18-29 years in good health.

Comment on this clonotype: It may be a read error: a sequence one base away is much more abundant. The CDR3 spells CARSDSGDTGELFF. The CDR3 DNA sequence: TGTGCCAGAAGTGACTCGGGCGACACCGGGGAGCTGTTTTTT. The chain links TRBV6-4 to TRBJ2-2; D is uncertain. CDR3 length: 14 amino acids. Per the germline V gene, CDR1 is MRHNA and CDR2 is SNTAGT.

The CDR3 protein is CSTRTSGLGTQYF. The DNA for the CDR3 is TGCAGCACTAGGACTAGCGGTCTGGGGACCCAGTACTTC. The chain employs TRBV29-1 and TRBJ2-5, with 10 bases fitting TRBD2. Germline V gives CDR1 SQVTM, CDR2 ANQGSEA. Trimming at V came to 8 bases and at J to 7 bases, leaving 10 bases not matched to a gene. The CDR3 runs 13 residues.

This clonotype was seen more than once but under ten times. This chain joins TRBV20-1 and TRBJ2-3; D uncertain. The CDR3 contains 14 residues. Trimming took 3 bases from V and 4 from J, leaving 14 bases between them. Germline V CDR1 and CDR2: DFQATT, SNEGSKA (reference sequence). The CDR3 nucleotides read TGCAGTGCTAGCTCTCGGAAGGGCGCAGATACGCAGTATTTT. Translating gives CSASSRKGADTQYF.

This clonotype appeared a few times. J is TRBJ2-5 and V is TRBV5-1, with D perhaps matching TRBD1 or TRBD2 (5 bases each). The CDR3 runs 19 residues. V was clipped by 5 bases and J by 1 base, with 27 bases between them. Germline CDR1 reads SGHRS; CDR2 reads YFSETQ. The CDR3 bases are TGCGCCAGCAGTCAAAAGAACGGGGCGTACGATCTGGTCCAAGAGACCCAGTACTTC. Translating it yields CASSQKNGAYDLVQETQYF. Drawing the rest from reference TRBV5-1 and TRBJ2-5, the complete variable domain is KAGVTQTPRYLIKTRGQQVTLSCSPISGHRSVSWYQQTPGQGLQFLFEYFSETQRNKGNFPGRFSGRQFSNSRSEMNVSTLELGDSALYLCASSQKNGAYDLVQETQYFGPGTRLLVL.

The chain employs TRBV10-1 and TRBJ2-1; D not certain. The CDR3 has 17 residues. V lost 2 bases and J lost 0, with 14 bases in between. Germline V lookup: CDR1 WNHNN, CDR2 SYGVQD (reference sequence). CDR3: CASSEGRAKYSYNEQFF. DNA for the CDR3: TGCGCCAGCAGTGAGGGCCGTGCGAAATACTCCTACAATGAGCAGTTCTTC.

This clonotype was counted only a few times. The V gene is TRBV7-8, the J gene TRBJ1-5; a weak D match, TRBD1 (6 bases). The CDR3 spans 17 residues. V was cut by 1 base and J by 3 bases, with 16 bases left in between. The germline CDR1 and CDR2 sequences are SGHVS and FQNEAQ. CDR3 sequence (DNA): TGTGCCAGCAGCTTAGGGCACAACCAGGGGTTCAATCAGCCCCAGCATTTT. It specifies CASSLGHNQGFNQPQHF.

This clonotype came up a few times. The chain employs TRBV4-1 and TRBJ1-2; D is perhaps TRBD1 (5 bases). Trimming removed 4 bases from V and 8 bases from J, with 17 bases in between. The CDR3 spans 14 residues. Germline values: CDR1 MGHRA, CDR2 YSYEKL. DNA of the CDR3: TGCGCCAGCAGCCCTGTCGGGGCACGGCGGGGCTACACCTTC. Protein sequence: CASSPVGARRGYTF.

This clonotype was seen only a few times. The V gene is TRBV6-2 or TRBV6-3, the J gene TRBJ2-1, with 15 nucleotides matching TRBD2. CDR1 and CDR2 from the germline V gene are MNHEY and SVGEGT. The trim removed 0 bases at V and 2 bases at J, leaving 5 bases unmatched. The CDR3 has 19 residues. The chain's CDR3 is CASSYSRTSGGVPYNEQFF. DNA for the CDR3: TGTGCCAGCAGTTACTCGCGGACTAGCGGGGGGGTGCCCTACAATGAGCAGTTCTTC.

This chain connects TRBV4-1 to TRBJ1-5, with TRBD1 as a possible D gene (6 bases). This CDR3 is built from 14 residues. V was cut by 5 bases and J by 3 bases, with 11 bases left in between. Germline V CDR1 and CDR2: MGHRA, YSYEKL. The CDR3, as DNA: TGCGCCAGCAGCGAACAGGGAACCAATCAGCCCCAGCATTTT. Amino acids: CASSEQGTNQPQHF.

This CDR3 is CAIRAGETGTGELFF. CDR3 bases: TGTGCCATCAGGGCAGGGGAAACGGGAACCGGGGAGCTGTTTTTT. V is TRBV10-3 and J is TRBJ2-2; a weak D match, TRBD1 (6 bases). The CDR3 is made up of 15 amino acids. Trimming took off 6 bases at V and 5 bases at J, with 16 bases between the two ends. Germline lookup yields CDR1 ENHRY and CDR2 SYGVKD.

This clonotype was recorded many times. The junction differs from germline at one of its ends, possibly a read error. The chain employs TRBV10-2 and TRBJ2-2, with D uncertain. This CDR3 is 14 amino acids long. Germline V gene sequence: CDR1 WSHSY, CDR2 SAAADI. The CDR3 DNA follows: TGCGCCAGCAGAGAGTTAAAGAACACCGGGGAGCTGTTTTTT. Its translation is CASRELKNTGELFF.

This chain links TRBV15 with TRBJ2-1; possibly TRBD2 for D (7 bases). CDR3 size: 15 residues. Trimming cost V 5 bases and J 3 bases, with 14 bases left between them. Germline V CDR1 and CDR2: LNHNV, YYDKDF (reference sequence). CDR3 DNA: TGTGCCACCAGCGGTGGGGGGGCAGGCTACAATGAGCAGTTCTTC. Translated: CATSGGGAGYNEQFF.

In this sample, this clonotype turned up many times. V and J are TRBV6-2 or TRBV6-3 and TRBJ2-7; TRBD2 matches 9 bases. CDR1 MNHEY and CDR2 SVGEGT come from the germline V gene. This CDR3 is 15 amino acids long. With 8 bases clipped from V and 1 base from J, the junction kept 9 bases outside the gene matches. Here the CDR3 reads CASGPGLAGSYEQYF. As DNA, the CDR3 is TGTGCCAGCGGACCGGGACTAGCAGGTTCCTACGAGCAGTACTTC.

This clonotype was detected ten times or more. The J gene is TRBJ2-2, the V gene TRBV14; D may match TRBD1 or TRBD2 (5 bases each). V was shortened by 4 bases and J by 6 bases, with 27 bases between the two germline ends. From germline, CDR1 is SGHDN and CDR2 FVKESK. The CDR3 spans 19 residues. This CDR3 is CASSPKTRGPFSGSGELFF. CDR3 coding DNA: TGTGCCAGCAGCCCGAAAACGAGGGGCCCCTTTTCAGGTTCCGGGGAGCTGTTTTTT. The full variable domain, its missing parts supplied by reference TRBV14 and TRBJ2-2, is EAGVTQFPSHSVIEKGQTVTLRCDPISGHDNLYWYRRVMGKEIKFLLHFVKESKQDESGMPNNRFLAERTGGTYSTLKVQPAELEDSGVYFCASSPKTRGPFSGSGELFFGEGSRLTVL.

This clonotype was seen more than once but under ten times. DNA of the CDR3: TGTGCCAGCAGCTTATTCGGGGCCGTGGAGTTCTTC. It translates to CASSLFGAVEFF. The chain combines TRBV7-2 with TRBJ2-1; perhaps D is TRBD1 or TRBD2 (5 bases each). The CDR3 is 12 amino acids. Between the trimmed V and J ends, which lost 2 bases and 14 bases, there was a span of 13 bases. Looked up from germline, CDR1 is SGHTA and CDR2 is FQGNSA.

The chain couples TRBV12-3 or TRBV12-4 to TRBJ2-1; D might be TRBD1 or TRBD2, each matching 5 bases. The CDR3 contains 14 residues. The V end lost 3 bases, the J end lost 9 bases, and 15 bases lay between the germline ends. The CDR3 DNA reads as TGTGCCAGCAGTTTTCGCTGGGACGCCTCTGAGCAGTTCTTC. This encodes CASSFRWDASEQFF.

The CDR3 loop is CASSPQVVGTDTQYF. Written as DNA, the CDR3 is TGTGCCAGCAGCCCGCAAGTGGTTGGCACAGATACGCAGTATTTT. The chain joins TRBV7-8 to TRBJ2-3; D ambiguous. V was trimmed by 5 bases and J by 1 base, leaving 13 bases between them. Germline V gene sequence: CDR1 SGHVS, CDR2 FQNEAQ. CDR3 length: 15 residues.

The rearrangement links TRBV10-3 to TRBJ1-1; D gene ambiguous. The germline V gene encodes CDR1 ENHRY and CDR2 SYGVKD. V lost 4 bases to trimming and J lost 7 bases, with 7 bases between them. This CDR3 contains 11 residues. Here the CDR3 reads CAISGRNEAFF. The CDR3 region has the DNA TGTGCCATCAGTGGCAGGAATGAAGCTTTCTTT.

At least ten counts were recorded for this clonotype. The chain links TRBV3-1 to TRBJ2-5; unclear D gene. Germline CDR1 is LGHDT and CDR2 is YNNKEL (reference sequence). The CDR3 is 13 amino acids. V gave up 3 bases and J gave up 5 bases, with 10 bases separating them. The CDR3 coding sequence is TGTGCCAGCAGCCAGGGTGGTAGGGAGACCCAGTACTTC. As protein: CASSQGGRETQYF.

This clonotype was observed a handful of times. The rearrangement links TRBV4-2 to TRBJ2-5; D not certain. Trimming pared 1 base from V and 3 bases from J, leaving 9 bases between. CDR1 is LGHNA, CDR2 YNFKEQ, per germline. This CDR3 is built from 14 residues. The CDR3 protein is CASSQVVDKETQYF. The CDR3 DNA reads as TGTGCCAGCAGCCAAGTAGTGGATAAAGAGACCCAGTACTTC.

This clonotype appeared many times. V is TRBV12-3 or TRBV12-4 and J is TRBJ2-4; TRBD1 matches at 7 bases. This CDR3 is 16 amino acids long. V was clipped by 5 bases and J by 0 bases; unmatched bases: 7. The CDR3 reads CASSPGGTKAKNIQYF. The CDR3 DNA sequence: TGTGCCAGCAGTCCAGGGGGAACAAAAGCCAAAAACATTCAGTACTTC.

The V gene is TRBV29-1, the J gene TRBJ2-7; D call uncertain. The CDR3 loop spans 13 amino acids. Trimming took 1 base from V and 4 from J, leaving 11 bases between them. From germline, CDR1 is SQVTM and CDR2 ANQGSEA. The DNA of the CDR3 is TGCAGCGTTGAAGGCTCCAGACCTTACGAGCAGTACTTC. It is translated as CSVEGSRPYEQYF.

The V gene is TRBV5-1, the J gene TRBJ2-7, with unresolved D. CDR1 and CDR2 from the germline V gene are SGHRS and YFSETQ. CDR3 length equals 12 residues. V dropped 9 bases and J dropped 4 bases, with 14 bases sitting between them. DNA for the CDR3: TGCGCCATCCTAAGGCAGGTATACGAGCAGTACGTC. This translates into CAILRQVYEQYV.

There are a few counts of this clonotype. V and J are TRBV4-2 and TRBJ2-7, with 14 bases that match TRBD2. V gave up 0 bases and J gave up 2 bases; unmatched junction bases: 12. In germline, CDR1 is LGHNA, CDR2 YNFKEQ. The CDR3 consists of 20 residues. The CDR3 region has the DNA TGTGCCAGCAGCCAAGATGGGATGGTGGGACTAGCGGGAGCCCCCTACGAGCAGTACTTC. It yields the protein CASSQDGMVGLAGAPYEQYF.

This clonotype has only a few counts. The chain joins TRBV7-8 to TRBJ2-2; 10 bases are a match to TRBD2. The ends lost 8 bases at V and 6 bases at J; junction bases unmatched: 15. The CDR3 extends over 17 amino acids. CDR1 and CDR2 from the germline V gene are SGHVS and FQNEAQ. The DNA of the CDR3 is TGTGCCAGCCTAGCTTTTGGGACTAGCGTCTCTCCCGGGGAGCTGTTTTTT. Translated, it gives CASLAFGTSVSPGELFF.

The rearrangement joins TRBV2 to TRBJ1-3, with TRBD1 matching 7 bases. Trimming cost V 6 bases and J 2 bases; bases outside gene matches: 10. The CDR3 consists of 16 residues. CDR1 SNHLY and CDR2 FYNNEI come from the germline V gene. The CDR3 region is CASRGDSPRPGNTIYF. The CDR3 coding sequence is TGTGCCAGCAGGGGGGACAGCCCAAGGCCTGGAAACACCATATATTTT.

This clonotype was counted a few times. The chain links TRBV12-3 or TRBV12-4 to TRBJ1-2, with unresolved D. Trimming pared 1 base from V and 3 bases from J, leaving 9 bases between. The CDR3 runs 14 residues. Here the CDR3 reads CASSLVAGDYGYTF. In nucleotides, the CDR3 is TGTGCCAGCAGTTTAGTAGCGGGCGACTATGGCTACACCTTC.

In its sample, this clonotype was seen many times. The chain couples TRBV12-3 or TRBV12-4 to TRBJ1-1, with 11 bases identical to TRBD1. The V and J ends lost 8 bases and 1 base, in that order; junction bases with no gene match: 6. The CDR3 sequence is 15 residues long. In nucleotides, the CDR3 is TGTGCCAGCGGCCGGGACAGGGGGGGGAACACTGAAGCTTTCTTT. Encoded protein: CASGRDRGGNTEAFF.

A few counts support this clonotype. This sequence joins TRBV5-1 and TRBJ1-1, with TRBD1 matching 8 bases. V lost 1 base to trimming and J lost 4 bases; unmatched junction nucleotides: 12. The V gene's germline CDR1 is SGHRS and CDR2 YFSETQ. The CDR3 length is 17 residues. The CDR3 spells CASSLRATGEWGTEAFF. CDR3 DNA sequence: TGCGCCAGCAGCTTGAGGGCGACAGGGGAATGGGGCACTGAAGCTTTCTTT.

This clonotype was detected ten times or more. The rearrangement joins TRBV12-3 or TRBV12-4 to TRBJ1-1, with D hard to call. V was trimmed by 2 bases and J by 5 bases, leaving 9 bases between them. CDR3 length: 13 residues. The CDR3 DNA is TGTGCCAGCAGTTTACCCAGTAGGACTGAAGCTTTCTTT. The encoded protein is CASSLPSRTEAFF.

The chain employs TRBV6-5 and TRBJ1-5, with no clear D. Looked up from germline, CDR1 is MNHEY and CDR2 is SVGAGI. V lost 0 bases, J lost 3 bases, and 3 bases lay in between. This CDR3 is built from 13 residues. The CDR3 nucleotides read TGTGCCAGCAGTTACTCGGTCAATCAGCCCCAGCATTTT. Translated: CASSYSVNQPQHF.

The chain recombines TRBV20-1 with TRBJ1-5, with unresolved D. The CDR3 has 15 residues. V lost 3 bases to trimming and J lost 3 bases, with 15 bases between them. Germline lookup yields CDR1 DFQATT and CDR2 SNEGSKA (reference sequence). The CDR3 here is CSARKGPGDNQPQHF. The CDR3 bases are TGCAGTGCTAGGAAGGGCCCCGGGGACAATCAGCCCCAGCATTTT.